Listed here are 6 T cell receptor beta chains from one sample, sequenced in a study of regulatory T cells in long-lasting Graves disease (dated by TCRdb to about 2021). Interpreted using the paper, the time point label stands for: newly diagnosed GD, antithyroid drugs for less than 3 months. RNA was extracted from PBMCs in TRIzol for both TCR sequencing and RNA sequencing. The receptor library was made with multiplex PCR. The sequencer was an Illumina HiSeq 4000. iRepertoire HTBI primers and Arm-PCR amplification of CDR3 regions were used to construct TCR beta libraries. The public reads were reprocessed in TCRdb via fastp at Q25 and MiXCR, keeping in-frame beta chains. Duplicate CDR3 protein sequences are folded into a single record with the most common DNA and genes. The sample table contains approximately 390,000 distinct CDR3 sequences; only one count was recorded for 15% to 20% of them. The biggest ten clones account for 20% to 25% of the sample.

The sample also formed part of further work on T cells in Graves' hyperthyroidism and ophthalmopathy.

The sequenced sample was peripheral blood mononuclear cells (PBMCs), obtained at new diagnosis, from a patient treated with antithyroid drugs. These receptors came from a woman aged 18 to 35 with Graves disease. Donor details come from another sample of the same person, matched by shared clones.

J is TRBJ2-3 and V is TRBV20-1; the D gene is possibly TRBD2 (5 bases). The CDR3 is made up of 13 amino acids. Germline CDR1 reads DFQATT; CDR2 reads SNEGSKA (reference sequence). V was pared by 4 bases and J by 0 bases, with 8 bases between. CDR3 region: CSAIAGSTDTQYF. The CDR3 DNA is TGCAGTGCTATTGCGGGCAGCACAGATACGCAGTATTTT.

Many counts were recorded for this clonotype. The chain recombines TRBV12-3 or TRBV12-4 with TRBJ2-1, with D uncertain. The germline V and J ends were trimmed by 7 bases and 4 bases, with 14 bases remaining between them. This CDR3 is built from 14 residues. Here the CDR3 reads CASTTASLYNEQFF. Here the CDR3 DNA reads TGTGCCAGCACTACGGCCAGCCTTTACAATGAGCAGTTCTTC.

The V call is TRBV5-6, the J call TRBJ2-7, with D perhaps assigned TRBD1 or TRBD2 (6 bases each). The V and J ends lost 0 bases and 2 bases respectively, with 15 bases between them. Germline V gene sequence: CDR1 SGHDT, CDR2 YYEEEE. The CDR3 extends over 16 amino acids. The CDR3 spells CASSLEGGRVAYEQYF. In nucleotides, the CDR3 is TGTGCCAGCAGCTTGGAAGGGGGGCGAGTAGCCTACGAGCAGTACTTC.

The V gene is TRBV19, the J gene TRBJ1-5; maybe TRBD1 (6 bases). The germline gives CDR1 LNHDA, CDR2 SQIVND (reference sequence). This CDR3 has 13 amino acids. V lost 5 bases and J 8 bases, leaving 13 bases between the germline ends. The CDR3 DNA reads TGTGCCAGTAGTTATCAGGGGATCGAGCCCCAGCATTTT. Encoded protein: CASSYQGIEPQHF.

The J gene is TRBJ2-2, the V gene TRBV27, with D maybe TRBD2 (6 bases). CDR1 and CDR2 (germline): MNHEY, SMNVEV (reference sequence). Trimming pared 4 bases from V and 5 bases from J, leaving 14 bases between. CDR3 length: 15 residues. CDR3 loop: CASSSRGGGTGELFF. The CDR3 region has the DNA TGTGCCAGCAGTTCCCGGGGAGGTGGTACCGGGGAGCTGTTTTTT.

The chain joins TRBV20-1 to TRBJ2-2; maybe TRBD2 (6 bases). Germline V gene sequence: CDR1 DFQATT, CDR2 SNEGSKA (reference sequence). Trimming took 0 bases from V and 1 from J, leaving 12 bases between them. CDR3 length equals 16 residues. CDR3: CSARDLLGGNTGELFF. CDR3 in DNA: TGCAGTGCTAGAGATTTATTGGGAGGGAACACCGGGGAGCTGTTTTTT.